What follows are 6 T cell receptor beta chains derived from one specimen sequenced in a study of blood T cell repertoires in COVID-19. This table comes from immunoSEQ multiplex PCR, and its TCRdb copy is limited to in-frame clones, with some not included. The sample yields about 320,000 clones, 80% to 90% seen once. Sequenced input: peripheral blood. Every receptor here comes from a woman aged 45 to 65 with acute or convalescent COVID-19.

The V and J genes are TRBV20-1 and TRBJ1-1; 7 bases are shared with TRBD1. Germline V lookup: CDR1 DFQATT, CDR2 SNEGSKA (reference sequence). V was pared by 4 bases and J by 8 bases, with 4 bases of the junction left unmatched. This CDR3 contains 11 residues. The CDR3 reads CSATPGGEAFF. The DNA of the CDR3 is TGCAGTGCTACCCCAGGGGGAGAAGCTTTCTTT.

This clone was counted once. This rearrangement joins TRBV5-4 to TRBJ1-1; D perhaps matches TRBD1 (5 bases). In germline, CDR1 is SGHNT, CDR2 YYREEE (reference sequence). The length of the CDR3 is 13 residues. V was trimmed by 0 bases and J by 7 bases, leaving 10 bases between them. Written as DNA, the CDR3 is TGTGCCAGCAGCTTGGACAGGCAGCTTGAAGCTTTCTTT. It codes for CASSLDRQLEAFF.

Here the CDR3 DNA reads TGTGCCATCAGTGGGCTCCAGGGAGGTGAGCAGTTCTTC. Amino acid sequence: CAISGLQGGEQFF. The chain couples TRBV10-3 to TRBJ2-1, with D possibly TRBD2 on 6 matching bases. This CDR3 is built from 13 residues. From germline, CDR1 is ENHRY and CDR2 SYGVKD. V was clipped by 4 bases and J by 9 bases, with 13 bases between them.

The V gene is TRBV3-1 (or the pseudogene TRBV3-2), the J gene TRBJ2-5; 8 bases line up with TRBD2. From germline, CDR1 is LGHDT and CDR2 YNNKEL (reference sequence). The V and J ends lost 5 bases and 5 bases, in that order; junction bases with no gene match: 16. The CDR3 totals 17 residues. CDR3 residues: CASSEILRSGSEETQYF. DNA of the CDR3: TGTGCCAGCAGCGAGATATTAAGGAGCGGGAGCGAGGAGACCCAGTACTTC.

The CDR3 coding sequence is TGTGCCAGCGGGGGACAGGGGACAGATACGCAGTATTTT. Translation gives CASGGQGTDTQYF. This chain links TRBV5-4 with TRBJ2-3; 10 bases agree with TRBD1. Germline-derived CDR1 and CDR2 are SGHNT and YYREEE (reference sequence). V gave up 7 bases and J gave up 3 bases; unmatched junction bases: 2. This CDR3 contains 13 residues.

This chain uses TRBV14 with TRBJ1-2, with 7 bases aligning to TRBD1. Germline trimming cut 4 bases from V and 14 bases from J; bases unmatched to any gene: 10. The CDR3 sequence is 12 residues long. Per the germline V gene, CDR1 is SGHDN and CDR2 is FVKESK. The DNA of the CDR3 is TGTGCCAGCAGCCGAGACCGGGACAGTAGTACCTTC. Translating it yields CASSRDRDSSTF.